Listed here are 20 T cell receptor beta chains from one sample, sequenced in a study of blood T cell repertoires in COVID-19. The assay was immunoSEQ multiplex PCR, and TCRdb's table has in-frame clones only and misses some. The table records under 300,000 clones, around four fifths of them present only once. Sequenced input: peripheral blood. These receptors were taken from an older woman with active or convalescent COVID-19.

The rearrangement joins TRBV3-1 (or the pseudogene TRBV3-2) to TRBJ2-5; 7 positions agree with TRBD2. Germline assignment: CDR1 LGHDT and CDR2 YNNKEL (reference sequence). There are 14 residues in the CDR3. With 1 base clipped from V and 4 bases from J, the junction kept 3 bases outside the gene matches. CDR3 protein: CASSQGGTTETQYF. CDR3 nucleotide sequence: TGTGCCAGCAGCCAAGGGGGGACTACAGAGACCCAGTACTTC.

This chain uses TRBV30 with TRBJ2-3, with 8 bases fitting TRBD1. This CDR3 has 12 residues. CDR1 and CDR2 from the germline V gene are GTSNPN and SVGIG (reference sequence). Written as DNA, the CDR3 is TGTTCAACCGGACAGGGCCCAGATACGCAGTATTTT. Translation gives CSTGQGPDTQYF.

The V and J genes are TRBV11-1 and TRBJ1-2, with a tentative D call TRBD1 (5 bases). CDR3 length: 13 residues. Trimming left V 5 bases short and J 5 bases short, with 12 bases between. The V gene's germline CDR1 is SGHAT and CDR2 FQDESV (reference sequence). CDR3 coding DNA: TGTGCCAGCAGCACCACAGGAGGGTATGGCTACACCTTC. Its protein product is CASSTTGGYGYTF.

In its sample, this clone was seen many times. CDR3 DNA sequence: TGTGCCAGCAGTGAAGGAGGGGGGGTGAATGAAAAACTGTTTTTT. Its translation is CASSEGGGVNEKLFF. This chain uses TRBV2 with TRBJ1-4; the D gene is possibly TRBD1 (6 bases). The CDR3 runs 15 residues. V shed 1 base and J shed 5 bases, with 11 bases lying between them. Germline loops: CDR1 SNHLY, CDR2 FYNNEI.

The rearrangement links TRBV7-8 to TRBJ1-6, with D unresolved. Trimming took off 5 bases at V and 11 bases at J, with 13 bases between the two ends. Germline CDR1 and CDR2: SGHVS and FQNEAQ. CDR3 length: 13 amino acids. In DNA, the CDR3 is TGTGCCAGCAGCCCATTTGCGGATCCACCCCTCCACTTT. As protein: CASSPFADPPLHF.

The chain joins TRBV7-6 to TRBJ2-3, with 7 bases matching TRBD1. This CDR3 is built from 16 residues. After removal of 0 bases from V and 2 bases from J, the junction contained 5 bases not matched to a gene. Per germline, CDR1 SGHVS and CDR2 FNYEAQ. The CDR3 region has the DNA TGTGCCAGCAGCTTAGCCGACAGGGTCTTCACAGATACGCAGTATTTT. Its protein product is CASSLADRVFTDTQYF.

The chain links TRBV2 to TRBJ1-6, with D unclear. This CDR3 is 15 amino acids long. Germline assignment: CDR1 SNHLY and CDR2 FYNNEI. V lost 3 bases, J lost 11 bases, and 17 bases lay in between. This CDR3 reads CASSDALRSATPLHF. The DNA of the CDR3 is TGTGCCAGCAGTGACGCGCTTCGGTCAGCGACACCCCTCCACTTT.

The DNA for the CDR3 is TGTGCCAGCAGCTTAGCGCAGATGAACACTGAAGCTTTCTTT. As protein: CASSLAQMNTEAFF. The chain uses TRBV7-9 and TRBJ1-1; D remains unclear. There are 14 residues in the CDR3. Trimming removed 0 bases from V and 0 bases from J, with 5 bases in between. Germline V gives CDR1 SEHNR, CDR2 FQNEAQ (reference sequence).

V usage is TRBV5-5 and J usage is TRBJ2-7, with 7 positions matching TRBD1. The V gene's germline CDR1 is SGHKS and CDR2 YYEKEE (reference sequence). J gave up 3 bases and V 2 bases, and 11 bases lay outside the gene matches. This CDR3 region has 16 residues. The CDR3 DNA reads as TGTGCCAGCAGCTTCAATCTGGGACAGAGCCTCTACGAGCAGTACTTC. Residues: CASSFNLGQSLYEQYF.

The gene calls are TRBV7-2 and TRBJ1-6, with D possibly being TRBD1 (6 bases). This CDR3 comprises 15 residues. Trimming stripped 3 bases from V and 7 bases from J, with 13 bases between. The germline V gene encodes CDR1 SGHTA and CDR2 FQGNSA. CDR3 residues: CASSFQAQGNSPLHF. The CDR3 DNA reads as TGTGCCAGCAGCTTTCAGGCCCAGGGGAATTCACCCCTCCACTTT.

The chain joins TRBV18 to TRBJ1-2; D may be TRBD1 (5 bases). The CDR3 sequence is 12 residues long. Germline CDR1 KGHSH, CDR2 LQKENI. V gave up 5 bases and J gave up 8 bases, with 12 bases separating them. CDR3: CASSAGILGYTF. CDR3 sequence (DNA): TGTGCCAGCTCAGCAGGGATATTGGGCTACACCTTC.

This chain joins TRBV19 and TRBJ1-2; no clear D. Trimming left V 5 bases short and J 7 bases short, with 14 bases between. Germline V gives CDR1 LNHDA, CDR2 SQIVND (reference sequence). This CDR3 has 13 amino acids. The CDR3 loop reads CASSPTRVGGYTF. CDR3 nucleotide sequence: TGTGCCAGTAGTCCGACCCGGGTGGGTGGCTACACCTTC.

This chain uses TRBV6-1 with TRBJ1-6; D not resolved. V gave up 2 bases and J gave up 0 bases, with 5 bases separating them. Germline lookup yields CDR1 MNHNS and CDR2 SASEGT. This CDR3 region has 15 residues. This CDR3 reads CASSESFSYNSPLHF. The CDR3 coding sequence is TGTGCCAGCAGTGAATCTTTCTCCTATAATTCACCCCTCCACTTT.

This sequence joins TRBV5-5 and TRBJ2-1; 8 bases agree with TRBD2. There are 15 residues in the CDR3. CDR1 is SGHKS, CDR2 YYEKEE, per germline (reference sequence). Germline trimming cut 4 bases from V and 5 bases from J; bases unmatched to any gene: 8. DNA of the CDR3: TGTGCCAGCAGCAGTATTCTAGCGGGCGACAATGAGCAGTTCTTC. It is translated as CASSSILAGDNEQFF.

The V call is TRBV10-2, the J call TRBJ2-7, with TRBD1 matching 9 bases. The V gene's germline CDR1 is WSHSY and CDR2 SAAADI. The length of the CDR3 is 13 residues. The trim removed 4 bases at V and 7 bases at J, leaving 5 bases unmatched. CDR3 sequence (DNA): TGCGCCAGCAGTGGAGGGACAGGGATGGAGCAGTACGTC. This codes for CASSGGTGMEQYV.

This clone has just one count. The chain is built from TRBV27 and TRBJ2-1, with D possibly matching TRBD1 (6 bases). V lost 2 bases and J lost 6, with 20 bases in between. Germline loops: CDR1 MNHEY, CDR2 SMNVEV (reference sequence). This CDR3 spans 17 amino acids. CDR3 nucleotides: TGTGCCAGCAGTTTAGTGACAGGCGACCCCCTACGCAATGAGCAGTTCTTC. It is translated as CASSLVTGDPLRNEQFF.

The CDR3 DNA follows: TGCGCCAGCAGCTTGGTAACGGGGGGTTGGACTAGCGGGAGTTACGAGCAGTACTTC. Residues: CASSLVTGGWTSGSYEQYF. The V call is TRBV5-1, the J call TRBJ2-7; 13 nucleotides align to TRBD2. The ends lost 0 bases at V and 4 bases at J; junction bases unmatched: 13. CDR1 and CDR2 from the germline V gene are SGHRS and YFSETQ. CDR3 length: 19 residues.

CDR3 sequence reads: CASSLSTRAAFLFNEKLFF. The CDR3 DNA sequence: TGTGCCAGCAGTTTATCGACTAGAGCCGCCTTTTTATTTAATGAAAAACTGTTTTTT. V and J are TRBV28 and TRBJ1-4; D uncertain. The ends were cut back, 1 base at V and 4 bases at J, with 22 bases in the middle. Germline loops: CDR1 MDHEN, CDR2 SYDVKM. The CDR3 totals 19 residues.

This rearrangement joins TRBV20-1 to TRBJ1-1; tentatively, D is TRBD1 (5 bases). Germline loops: CDR1 DFQATT, CDR2 SNEGSKA (reference sequence). The CDR3 spans 14 residues. V was cut by 3 bases and J by 3 bases, with 14 bases left in between. The CDR3 spells CSASDRRGYTEAFF. DNA of the CDR3: TGCAGTGCTAGTGATCGAAGGGGATACACTGAAGCTTTCTTT.

V and J are TRBV6-6 and TRBJ2-7; a possible D gene is TRBD2 (6 bases). V lost 6 bases to trimming and J lost 7 bases, with 10 bases between them. The CDR3 covers 11 residues. Germline assignment: CDR1 MNHNY and CDR2 SVGAGI (reference sequence). In DNA form, the CDR3 reads TGTGCCAGCAGATGGGGGGAAGAGCAGTACTTC. This encodes CASRWGEEQYF.